Listed below are T cell receptor beta chains from one sample, sequenced in a study of shared clonotypes between healthy human individuals. Here immunoSEQ multiplex PCR was the method, and the copy in TCRdb shows in-frame clones only, minus some. There are roughly 680,000 clones in the sample; over 55% occur only once, and about 1.8% lies in the top ten. Sequenced sample: memory CD4+ T cells sorted from blood. All receptors come from a woman in her 30s in good health. The CDR3 runs from the conserved cysteine through the conserved F or W. D genes are given only for firm matches. Clone sizes are given selectively: once, few, many, or a class where the clone is expanded.

.,.,TRBJ2-2,TRBV28,17,CASTEGGQGLNTGELFF
.,.,TRBJ2-7,TRBV6-5,12,CASSHYDYEQYF
.,.,TRBJ2-5,TRBV7-2,14,CASSQEWVQETQYF
TRBD1,.,TRBJ1-2,TRBV6-6,16,CASSYHTGGSGYGYTF
.,.,TRBJ1-2,TRBV6-5,14,CASSSVITRDGYTF
.,.,TRBJ1-5,TRBV7-2,15,CASSRDSNSNQPQHF
TRBD2,.,TRBJ2-2,TRBV19,16,CASRLAGPPRTGELFF
TRBD2,.,TRBJ2-7,TRBV2,14,CASSGGTHSYEQYF
TRBD1,.,TRBJ1-3,TRBV5-8,17,CASSQEVGQGTGNTIYF
.,.,TRBJ2-7,TRBV9,15,CASSAVGPPGDEQYF
.,.,TRBJ2-3,TRBV18,16,CASSRYREVGTDTQYF
.,.,TRBJ1-1,TRBV6-5,16,CASSYSWGPGATEAFF
.,.,TRBJ1-3,TRBV6-6,15,CASSPGLSSGNTIYF
.,many,TRBJ2-3,TRBV29-1,19,CSVDTPPEGSGLWTDTQYF
.,.,TRBJ2-2,TRBV28,13,CASSLIIPGELFF
TRBD2,.,TRBJ2-2,TRBV5-1,15,CASSLASGITGELFF
TRBD2,.,TRBJ2-7,TRBV11-2,18,CASSLVRRLAGDLYEQYF
.,.,TRBJ1-2,TRBV5-1,13,CASSLSGFDGYTF
TRBD2,.,TRBJ2-1,TRBV27,16,CASRALSGGHHNEQFF
.,.,TRBJ2-2,TRBV19,14,CASSIARWDGELFF
.,many,TRBJ1-5,TRBV19,13,CASSSGRDQPQHF
.,.,TRBJ2-7,TRBV23-1,15,CASSQSAGKVYEQYF
.,few,TRBJ1-4,TRBV19,15,CASSKERRSNEKLFF
.,once,TRBJ2-7,TRBV28,14,CASRNGANRYEQYF
.,.,TRBJ1-1,TRBV2,13,CASAGQRNTEAFF
TRBD1,.,TRBJ1-5,TRBV5-1,14,CASSLTGANQPQHF
.,.,TRBJ1-2,TRBV19,15,CASSIRPKDNYGYTF
TRBD1,.,TRBJ2-4,TRBV28,14,CASSPPNRGAREYF
TRBD2,few,TRBJ2-2,TRBV19,15,CASRTSGTNTGELFF
.,.,TRBJ2-6,TRBV19,15,CASSIPRAGANVLTF